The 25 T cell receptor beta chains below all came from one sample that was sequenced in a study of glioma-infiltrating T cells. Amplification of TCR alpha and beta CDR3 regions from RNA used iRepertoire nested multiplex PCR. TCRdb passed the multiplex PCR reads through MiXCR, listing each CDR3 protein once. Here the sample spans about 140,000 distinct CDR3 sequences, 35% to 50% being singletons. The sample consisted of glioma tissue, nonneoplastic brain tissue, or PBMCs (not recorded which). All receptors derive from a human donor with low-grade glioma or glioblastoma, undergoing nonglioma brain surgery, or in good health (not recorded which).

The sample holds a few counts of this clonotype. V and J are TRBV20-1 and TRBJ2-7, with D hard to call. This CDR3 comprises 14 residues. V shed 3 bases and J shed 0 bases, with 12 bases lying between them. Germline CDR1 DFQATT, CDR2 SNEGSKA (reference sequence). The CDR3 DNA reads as TGCAGTGCTAGTAGGTCGGAGAGCTCCTACGAGCAGTACTTC. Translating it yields CSASRSESSYEQYF.

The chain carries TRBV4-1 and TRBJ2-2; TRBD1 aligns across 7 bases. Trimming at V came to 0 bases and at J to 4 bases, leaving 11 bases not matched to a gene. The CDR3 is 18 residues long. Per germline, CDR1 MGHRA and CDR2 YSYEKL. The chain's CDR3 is CASSQDSRQGVGTGELFF. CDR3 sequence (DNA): TGCGCCAGCAGCCAAGATAGTAGACAGGGAGTCGGCACCGGGGAGCTGTTTTTT.

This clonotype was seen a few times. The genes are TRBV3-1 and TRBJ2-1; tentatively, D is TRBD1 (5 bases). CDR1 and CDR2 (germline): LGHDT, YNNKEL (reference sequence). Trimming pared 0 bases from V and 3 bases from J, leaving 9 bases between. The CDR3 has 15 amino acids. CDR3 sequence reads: CASSQDTGDYNEQFF. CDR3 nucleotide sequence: TGTGCCAGCAGCCAAGACACAGGAGACTACAATGAGCAGTTCTTC.

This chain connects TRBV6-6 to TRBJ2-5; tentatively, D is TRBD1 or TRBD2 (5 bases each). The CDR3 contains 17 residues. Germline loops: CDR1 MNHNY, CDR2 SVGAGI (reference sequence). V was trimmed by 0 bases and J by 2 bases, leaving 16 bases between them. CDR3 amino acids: CASSYSSGAQPQETQYF. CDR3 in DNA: TGTGCCAGCAGTTACTCATCCGGGGCTCAACCTCAAGAGACCCAGTACTTC.

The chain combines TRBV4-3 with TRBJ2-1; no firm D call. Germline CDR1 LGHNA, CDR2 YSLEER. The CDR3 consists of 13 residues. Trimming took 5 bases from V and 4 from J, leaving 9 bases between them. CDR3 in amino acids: CASSSYGYNEQFF. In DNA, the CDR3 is TGCGCCAGCAGCTCATATGGGTACAATGAGCAGTTCTTC.

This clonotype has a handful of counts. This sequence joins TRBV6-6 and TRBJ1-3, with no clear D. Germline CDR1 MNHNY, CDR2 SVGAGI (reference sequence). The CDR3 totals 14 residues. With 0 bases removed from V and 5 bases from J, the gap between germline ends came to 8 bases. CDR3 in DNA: TGTGCCAGCAGTTACTCCGAGGGCCGAAACACCATATATTTT. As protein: CASSYSEGRNTIYF.

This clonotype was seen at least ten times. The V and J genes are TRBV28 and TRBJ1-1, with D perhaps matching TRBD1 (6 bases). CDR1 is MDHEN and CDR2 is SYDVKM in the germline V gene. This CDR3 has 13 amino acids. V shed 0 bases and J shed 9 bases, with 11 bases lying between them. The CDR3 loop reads CASSLWRTGQAFF. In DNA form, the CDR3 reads TGTGCCAGCAGTTTATGGCGTACAGGGCAAGCTTTCTTT.

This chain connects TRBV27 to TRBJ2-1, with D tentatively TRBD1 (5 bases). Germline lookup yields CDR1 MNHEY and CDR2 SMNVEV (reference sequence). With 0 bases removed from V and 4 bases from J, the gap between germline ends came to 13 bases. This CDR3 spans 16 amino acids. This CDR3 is CASSLSRVSWYNEQFF. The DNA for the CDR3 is TGTGCCAGCAGTTTATCCAGGGTGTCGTGGTACAATGAGCAGTTCTTC.

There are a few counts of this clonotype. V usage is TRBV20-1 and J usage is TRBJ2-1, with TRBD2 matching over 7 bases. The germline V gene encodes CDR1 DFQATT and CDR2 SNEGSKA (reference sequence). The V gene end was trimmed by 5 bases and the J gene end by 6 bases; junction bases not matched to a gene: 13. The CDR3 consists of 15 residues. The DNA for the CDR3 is TGCAGTGCTCGTAAGAGCGGGATCTTCTCCAATGAGCAGTTCTTC. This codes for CSARKSGIFSNEQFF.

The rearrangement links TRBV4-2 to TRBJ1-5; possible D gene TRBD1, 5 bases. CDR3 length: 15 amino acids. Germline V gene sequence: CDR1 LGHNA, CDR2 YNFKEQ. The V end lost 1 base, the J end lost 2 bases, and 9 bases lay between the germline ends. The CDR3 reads CASSQVTVGNQPQHF. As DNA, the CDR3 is TGTGCCAGCAGCCAAGTGACAGTGGGCAATCAGCCCCAGCATTTT.

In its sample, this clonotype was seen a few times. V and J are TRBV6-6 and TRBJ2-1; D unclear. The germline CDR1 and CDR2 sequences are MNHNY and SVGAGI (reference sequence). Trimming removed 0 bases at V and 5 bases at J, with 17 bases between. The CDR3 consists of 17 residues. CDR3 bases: TGTGCCAGCAGTTACTCGATGCGAAGCGCTGGGAACAATGAGCAGTTCTTC. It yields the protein CASSYSMRSAGNNEQFF.

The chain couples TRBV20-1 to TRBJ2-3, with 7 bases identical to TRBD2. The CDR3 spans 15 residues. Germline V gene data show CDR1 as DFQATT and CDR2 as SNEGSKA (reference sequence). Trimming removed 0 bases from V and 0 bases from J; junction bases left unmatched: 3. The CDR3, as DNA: TGCAGTGCTAGAGATCCGACTAGCAGCACAGATACGCAGTATTTT. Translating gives CSARDPTSSTDTQYF.

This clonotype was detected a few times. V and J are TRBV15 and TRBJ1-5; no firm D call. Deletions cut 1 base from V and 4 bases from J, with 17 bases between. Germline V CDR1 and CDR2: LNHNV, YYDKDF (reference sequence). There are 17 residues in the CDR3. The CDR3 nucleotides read TGTGCCACCAGCAGAGTGGTGGATGTCTACCGAAATCAGCCCCAGCATTTT. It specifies CATSRVVDVYRNQPQHF.

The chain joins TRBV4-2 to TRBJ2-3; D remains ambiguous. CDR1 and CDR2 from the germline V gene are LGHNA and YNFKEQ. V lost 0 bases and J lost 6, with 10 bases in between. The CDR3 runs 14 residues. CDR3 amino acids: CASSQDNKVDTQYF. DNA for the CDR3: TGTGCCAGCAGCCAAGATAATAAGGTGGATACGCAGTATTTT.

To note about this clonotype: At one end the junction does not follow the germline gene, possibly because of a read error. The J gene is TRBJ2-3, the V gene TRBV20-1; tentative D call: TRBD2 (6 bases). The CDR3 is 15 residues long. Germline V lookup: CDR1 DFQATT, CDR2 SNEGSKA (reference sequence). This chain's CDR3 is CSASSRTTSTDKQYF. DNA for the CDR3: TGCAGTGCTAGTTCGAGGACTACAAGCACAGATAAGCAGTATTTT.

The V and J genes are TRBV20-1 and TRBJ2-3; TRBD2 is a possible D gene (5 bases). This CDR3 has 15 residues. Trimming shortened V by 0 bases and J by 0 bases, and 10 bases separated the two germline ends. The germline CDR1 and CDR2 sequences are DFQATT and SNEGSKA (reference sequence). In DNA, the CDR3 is TGCAGTGCTAGAGATCAGGCGGGCAGCACAGATACGCAGTATTTT. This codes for CSARDQAGSTDTQYF.

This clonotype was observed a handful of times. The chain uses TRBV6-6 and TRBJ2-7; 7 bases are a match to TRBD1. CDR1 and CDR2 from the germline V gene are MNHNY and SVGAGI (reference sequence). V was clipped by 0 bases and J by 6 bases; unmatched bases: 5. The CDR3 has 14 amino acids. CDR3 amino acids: CASSYSTGHGEQYF. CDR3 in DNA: TGTGCCAGCAGTTACTCGACAGGGCATGGCGAGCAGTACTTC.

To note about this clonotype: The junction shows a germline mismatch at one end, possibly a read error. CDR3 in amino acids: CASKRVVSTDTQCF. CDR3 nucleotide sequence: TGTGCCAGCAAAAGGGTGGTTAGCACAGATACGCAGTGTTTT. The V call is TRBV6-1, the J call TRBJ2-3; D uncertain. The CDR3 loop spans 14 amino acids. Germline values: CDR1 MNHNS, CDR2 SASEGT.

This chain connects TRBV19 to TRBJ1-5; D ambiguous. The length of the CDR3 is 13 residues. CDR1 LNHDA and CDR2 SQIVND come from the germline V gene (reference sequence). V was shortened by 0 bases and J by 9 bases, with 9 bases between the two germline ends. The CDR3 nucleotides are TGTGCCAGTAGTATAGAATTCGATAGGCCCCAGCATTTT. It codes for CASSIEFDRPQHF.

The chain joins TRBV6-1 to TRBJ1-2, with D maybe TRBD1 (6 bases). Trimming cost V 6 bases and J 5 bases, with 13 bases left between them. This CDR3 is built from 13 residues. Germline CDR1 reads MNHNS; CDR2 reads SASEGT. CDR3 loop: CASSTGGNYGYTF. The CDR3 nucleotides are TGTGCCAGCAGCACTGGGGGCAATTATGGCTACACCTTC.

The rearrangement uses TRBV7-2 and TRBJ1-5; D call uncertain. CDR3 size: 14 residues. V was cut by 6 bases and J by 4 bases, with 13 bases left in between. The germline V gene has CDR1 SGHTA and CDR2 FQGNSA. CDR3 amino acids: CASSEANQNQPQHF. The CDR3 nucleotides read TGTGCCAGCAGTGAAGCTAATCAGAATCAGCCCCAGCATTTT. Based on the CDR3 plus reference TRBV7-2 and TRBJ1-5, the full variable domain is GAGVSQSPSNKVTEKGKDVELRCDPISGHTALYWYRQSLGQGLEFLIYFQGNSAPDKSGLPSDRFSAERTGGSVSTLTIQRTQQEDSAVYLCASSEANQNQPQHFGDGTRLSIL.

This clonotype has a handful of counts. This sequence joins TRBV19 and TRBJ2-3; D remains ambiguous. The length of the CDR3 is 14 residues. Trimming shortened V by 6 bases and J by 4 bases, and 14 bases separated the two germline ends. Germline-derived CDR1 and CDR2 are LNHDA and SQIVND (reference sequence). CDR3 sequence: CASSIGNTADTQYF. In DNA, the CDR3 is TGTGCCAGTAGCATTGGTAATACCGCAGATACGCAGTATTTT. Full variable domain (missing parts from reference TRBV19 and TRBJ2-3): DGGITQSPKYLFRKEGQNVTLSCEQNLNHDAMYWYRQDPGQGLRLIYYSQIVNDFQKGDIAEGYSVSREKKESFPLTVTSAQKNPTAFYLCASSIGNTADTQYFGPGTRLTVL.

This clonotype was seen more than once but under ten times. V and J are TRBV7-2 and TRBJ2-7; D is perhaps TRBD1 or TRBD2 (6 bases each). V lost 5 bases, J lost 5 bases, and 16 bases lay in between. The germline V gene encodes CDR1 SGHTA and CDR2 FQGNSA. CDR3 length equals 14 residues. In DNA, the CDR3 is TGTGCCAGCAGCCCAATTGGTCGGGGGCACGAGCAGTACTTC. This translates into CASSPIGRGHEQYF.

Here the CDR3 reads CSALGLAAEQFF. The CDR3 nucleotides read TGCAGTGCGCTGGGACTAGCGGCGGAGCAGTTCTTC. The chain couples TRBV20-1 to TRBJ2-1, with 11 bases aligning to TRBD2. Trimming at V came to 6 bases and at J to 10 bases, leaving 5 bases not matched to a gene. The CDR3 contains 12 residues. Germline CDR1 and CDR2: DFQATT and SNEGSKA (reference sequence).

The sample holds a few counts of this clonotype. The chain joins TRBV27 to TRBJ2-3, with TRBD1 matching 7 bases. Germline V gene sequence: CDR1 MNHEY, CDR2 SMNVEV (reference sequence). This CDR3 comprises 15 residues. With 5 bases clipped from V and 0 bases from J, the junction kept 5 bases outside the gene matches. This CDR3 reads CASSPTGLSTDTQYF. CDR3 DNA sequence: TGTGCCAGCAGTCCGACAGGGTTGAGCACAGATACGCAGTATTTT.